The clone carrying this TCR beta chain was detected only a few times. Its antigen is unknown. The data were taken from a study of beta chain features in type 1 diabetes. Study-level background: In all, around 99 million sorted cells from all samples were analyzed.

Germline CDR1 reads SGHAT; CDR2 reads FQNNGV. V was shortened by 0 bases and J by 2 bases, with 15 bases between the two germline ends. This CDR3 is 17 amino acids long. Investigators reverse transcribed all isolated RNA, so they sequenced expressed TCRB transcripts. Sequenced by immunoSEQ multiplex PCR; TCRdb stores in-frame clones only, minus some. The table shows 900,000 or so clones, with roughly 16% occurring only once. The study, taken as a whole, reports: High TCR expression in some cells could lead to their over-representation in cDNA sequencing. Across all four CD4+ subsets, people with type 1 diabetes showed modestly shorter TCRB CDR3s.

A sort by CD45RO/CCR7/CD25/CD127/CD95/CD27 yielded CD4+ naive, central memory, regulatory and stem cell-like memory cells. This TCR came from a woman aged 18-29 years in good health. The chain carries TRBV11-2 and TRBJ2-3; possibly TRBD1 or TRBD2 for D (5 bases each). Material: naive CD4+ T cells from blood. CDR3 in amino acids: CASSLDWKWGTTDTQYF. DNA of the CDR3: TGTGCCAGCAGCTTAGATTGGAAGTGGGGGACCACAGATACGCAGTATTTT.